One T cell receptor beta chain is described in this entry. The data were taken from a study of shared clonotypes between healthy human individuals. Nashville, Tennessee was home to all donors, who were Caucasian adults. CDR1 and CDR2 (germline): MGHDK, SYGVNS. The CDR3 sequence is 13 residues long. V lost 4 bases to trimming and J lost 4 bases; unmatched junction nucleotides: 0. The run depth of the assay was deep. Using immunoSEQ multiplex PCR, the repertoire was profiled, and TCRdb retains in-frame clones only, with some absent. The sample lists fewer than 850,000 clones, roughly 87% occurring once. The V and J genes are TRBV25-1 and TRBJ2-7, with 11 bases aligning to TRBD2. The sequenced sample consisted of memory CD8+ T cells from PBMCs. Subset: CD45RO+ cells pooled with CCR7-negative TemRA cells. The receptor was derived from a man aged 18-30 years in good health. Some clones in this sample may be carry-over from other donors' samples. The CDR3 region has the DNA TGTGCCAGCAGTGGACTAGCGGGATACGAGCAGTACTTC. Its translation is CASSGLAGYEQYF.